The T cell receptor beta chain under discussion was sequenced for a study of shared clonotypes between healthy human individuals. The study's findings and limits: In general, naive subsets displayed greater estimated richness than memory subsets did.

V was shortened by 2 bases and J by 8 bases, with 9 bases between the two germline ends. Per germline, CDR1 GTSNPN and CDR2 SVGIG (reference sequence). The CDR3 sequence is 12 residues long. Sequencing was performed with immunoSEQ multiplex PCR; in TCRdb, only in-frame clones are kept and a portion is missing. Of a few million clones listed, more than 90% are singletons. On this clone itself: Its target is unknown. The sample carries other DNA sequences with the same CDR3.

Material: naive CD4+ T cells sorted from blood. Described subset: CD45RA+ positively selected. This TCR derives from a man aged 18 to 30 in good health. V and J are TRBV30 and TRBJ1-4; D gene unclear. The DNA for the CDR3 is TGTGCCTGGAGTCCCATGGGCGAAAAACTGTTTTTT. It specifies CAWSPMGEKLFF.